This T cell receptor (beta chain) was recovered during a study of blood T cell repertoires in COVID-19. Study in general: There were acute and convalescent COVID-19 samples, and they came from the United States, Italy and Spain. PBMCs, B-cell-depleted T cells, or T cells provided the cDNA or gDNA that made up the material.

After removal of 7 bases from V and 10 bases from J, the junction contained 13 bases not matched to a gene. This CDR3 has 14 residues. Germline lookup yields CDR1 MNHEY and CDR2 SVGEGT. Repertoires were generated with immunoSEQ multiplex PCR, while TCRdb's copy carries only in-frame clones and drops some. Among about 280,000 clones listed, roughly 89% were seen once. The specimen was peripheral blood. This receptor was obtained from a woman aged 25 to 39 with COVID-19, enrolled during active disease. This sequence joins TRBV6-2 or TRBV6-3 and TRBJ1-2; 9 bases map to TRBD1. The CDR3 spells CASTPSGTGPAYTF. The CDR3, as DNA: TGTGCCAGCACCCCCTCCGGGACAGGGCCAGCCTACACCTTC.